This TCR beta chain was found in a study of shared clonotypes between healthy human individuals. Overall study context: Donors were two women and three men aged 18 to 49. CD4 naive and CD4 memory each took three plates per donor, while CD8 naive took two and CD8 memory one.

The study ran the assay at deep level. Sequenced by immunoSEQ multiplex PCR; TCRdb stores in-frame clones only, minus some. The sample holds approximately 940,000 clones, 76% seen once. This clone was picked up one time. The V segment lost 0 bases and the J segment 6 bases; nucleotides outside the gene matches: 7. The CDR3 runs 16 residues. Germline values: CDR1 LNHNV, CDR2 YYDKDF (reference sequence). The sample comprised memory CD4+ T cells sorted from blood. Subset in this sample: CD45RA-negative fraction. The chain employs TRBV15 and TRBJ1-5; 8 bases match TRBD1. The TCR originated in a man aged 18 to 35 in good health. DNA for the CDR3: TGTGCCACCAGCAGAGATCAGGGGGCGCAACGTCAGCCCCAGCATTTT. Residues: CATSRDQGAQRQPQHF.